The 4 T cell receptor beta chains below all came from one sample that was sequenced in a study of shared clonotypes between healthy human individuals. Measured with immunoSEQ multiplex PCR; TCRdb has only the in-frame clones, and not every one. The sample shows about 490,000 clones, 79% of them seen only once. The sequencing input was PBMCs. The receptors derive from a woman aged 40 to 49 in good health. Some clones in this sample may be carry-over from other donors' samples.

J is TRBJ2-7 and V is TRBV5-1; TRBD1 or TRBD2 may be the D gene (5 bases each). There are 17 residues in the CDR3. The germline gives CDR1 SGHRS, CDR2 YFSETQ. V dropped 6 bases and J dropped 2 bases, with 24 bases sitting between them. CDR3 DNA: TGCGCCAGCAACGAGAATACCCAGGGAAACGGGACCTACGAGCAGTACTTC. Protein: CASNENTQGNGTYEQYF.

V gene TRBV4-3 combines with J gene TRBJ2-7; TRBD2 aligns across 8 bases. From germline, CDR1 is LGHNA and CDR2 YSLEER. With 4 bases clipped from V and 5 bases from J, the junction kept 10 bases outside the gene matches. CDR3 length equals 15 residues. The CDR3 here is CASSREGAGVHEQYF. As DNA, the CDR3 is TGCGCCAGCAGCCGAGAGGGAGCGGGAGTCCACGAGCAGTACTTC.

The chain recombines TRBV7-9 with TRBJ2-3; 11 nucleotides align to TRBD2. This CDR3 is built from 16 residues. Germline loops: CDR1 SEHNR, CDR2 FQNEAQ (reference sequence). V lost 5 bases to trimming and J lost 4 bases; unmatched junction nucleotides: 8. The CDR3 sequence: CASSALLAGAADTQYF. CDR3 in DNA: TGTGCCAGCAGCGCACTACTAGCGGGAGCTGCAGATACGCAGTATTTT. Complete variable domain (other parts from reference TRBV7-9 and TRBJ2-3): DTGVSQNPRHKITKRGQNVTFRCDPISEHNRLYWYRQTLGQGPEFLTYFQNEAQLEKSRLLSDRFSAERPKGSFSTLEIQRTEQGDSAMYLCASSALLAGAADTQYFGPGTRLTVL.

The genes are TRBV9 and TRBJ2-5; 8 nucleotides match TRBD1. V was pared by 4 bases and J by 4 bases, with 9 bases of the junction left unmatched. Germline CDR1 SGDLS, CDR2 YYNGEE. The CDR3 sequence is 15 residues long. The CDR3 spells CASSPHGTGGETQYF. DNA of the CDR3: TGTGCCAGCAGCCCCCATGGGACAGGCGGAGAGACCCAGTACTTC.